This T cell receptor beta chain stems from a study of tissue T cells after allogeneic stem cell transplantation. Note on this clone: Mouse names are used for the genes. The read stops 1 residue short of the end of the CDR3; the missing end is completed from the germline J gene.

Clones were read by immunoSEQ multiplex PCR, and TCRdb kept only the in-frame ones, dropping some. In the table there are roughly 45,000 clones, roughly 73% of which are singletons. The CDR3 has 15 amino acids. V lost 0 bases to trimming and J lost 3 bases; unmatched junction nucleotides: 2. The germline CDR1 and CDR2 sequences are NSQYPW and LRSPGD (reference sequence). Input material: sorted cells pooled from one or two spleens. The source of this sequence is a pool of C57BL/6 mice in good health. The chain joins TRBV1 to TRBJ1-3, with TRBD1 matching 7 bases. CDR3 DNA, as far as it was read: TGCACCTGCAGTGCAGACAGGGGGAGTGGAAATACGCTCTAT. Translation gives CTCSADRGSGNTLY. The whole CDR3 sequence reads CTCSADRGSGNTLYF.